The 20 T cell receptor beta chains given below trace back to one sample, sequenced in a study of blood T cell repertoires in COVID-19. Clones were read by immunoSEQ multiplex PCR, and TCRdb kept only the in-frame ones, dropping some. The table includes 90,000 to 100,000 clones, about 86% detected once. The sample was peripheral blood. Every receptor here comes from a man between 60 and 75 years old with acute or convalescent COVID-19.

The chain carries TRBV7-9 and TRBJ2-7; D gene ambiguous. CDR3 size: 13 residues. V was pared by 2 bases and J by 1 base, with 6 bases between. Germline V CDR1 and CDR2: SEHNR, FQNEAQ (reference sequence). CDR3 sequence: CASSLSGSYEQYF. The CDR3 DNA reads as TGTGCCAGCAGCTTATCCGGGTCCTACGAGCAGTACTTC.

V and J are TRBV5-8 and TRBJ1-3; TRBD1 matches at 11 bases. The CDR3 covers 15 residues. Germline assignment: CDR1 SGHTS and CDR2 YDEGEE. The junction had 5 bases not matched to a gene; V was cut back by 0 bases and J by 9 bases. The CDR3 DNA reads as TGTGCCAGCAGCTTGGGGGACAGGGGGATCGGCACCATATATTTT. Its protein is CASSLGDRGIGTIYF. The entire variable domain, with the rest obtained from reference TRBV5-8 and TRBJ1-3, is as follows: EAGVTQSPTHLIKTRGQQATLRCSPISGHTSVYWYQQALGLGLQFLLWYDEGEERNRGNFPPRFSGRQFPNYSSELNVNALELEDSALYLCASSLGDRGIGTIYFGEGSWLTVV.

V is TRBV7-6 and J is TRBJ1-1, with TRBD1 matching over 7 bases. The J segment lost 6 bases and the V segment lost 3 bases, leaving 10 bases of the junction unmatched. The CDR3 is 15 residues long. Per the germline V gene, CDR1 is SGHVS and CDR2 is FNYEAQ. The CDR3 reads CASSFDVGTVPEAFF. CDR3 nucleotide sequence: TGTGCCAGCAGCTTCGACGTCGGGACAGTGCCTGAAGCTTTCTTT.

This chain links TRBV5-1 with TRBJ1-5; 8 bases fit TRBD1. J was trimmed by 0 bases and V by 0 bases; bases with no gene match: 5. The CDR3 runs to 17 residues. Germline V gene lookup returns CDR1 SGHRS and CDR2 YFSETQ. CDR3: CASSLGSGGNSNQPQHF. The CDR3 nucleotides are TGCGCCAGCAGCTTGGGGTCAGGGGGCAATAGCAATCAGCCCCAGCATTTT.

V gene TRBV7-6 combines with J gene TRBJ2-6, with D possibly TRBD1 on 6 matching bases. V lost 5 bases, J lost 0 bases, and 14 bases lay in between. Germline V gene lookup returns CDR1 SGHVS and CDR2 FNYEAQ. This CDR3 is built from 17 residues. Here the CDR3 reads CASSPGQFPSGANVLTF. The CDR3 bases are TGTGCCAGCAGCCCCGGACAGTTTCCCTCTGGGGCCAACGTCCTGACTTTC. Full variable domain (remainder filled in from reference TRBV7-6 and TRBJ2-6): GAGVSQSPRYKVTKRGQDVALRCDPISGHVSLYWYRQALGQGPEFLTYFNYEAQQDKSGLPNDRFSAERPEGSISTLTIQRTEQRDSAMYRCASSPGQFPSGANVLTFGAGSRLTVL.

The chain links TRBV9 to TRBJ1-3; 7 positions agree with TRBD1. The CDR3 loop spans 15 amino acids. The V gene end was trimmed by 4 bases and the J gene end by 0 bases; junction bases not matched to a gene: 4. Germline V lookup: CDR1 SGDLS, CDR2 YYNGEE. CDR3 sequence reads: CASSRTGASGNTIYF. The DNA for the CDR3 is TGTGCCAGCAGCCGTACAGGGGCCTCTGGAAACACCATATATTTT.

This clone was seen just once. V gene TRBV27 combines with J gene TRBJ1-4; TRBD1 is a possible D gene (6 bases). The CDR3 is 16 residues long. Germline-derived CDR1 and CDR2 are MNHEY and SMNVEV (reference sequence). Trimming left V 0 bases short and J 8 bases short, with 16 bases between. This chain's CDR3 is CASSLSSGGAEEKLFF. The CDR3, as DNA: TGTGCCAGCAGTTTATCGAGCGGGGGCGCGGAGGAAAAACTGTTTTTT.

This clone showed up just once. The chain has TRBV12-3 or TRBV12-4 and TRBJ1-2, with 8 bases matching TRBD1. V trimming: 2 bases; J trimming: 5 bases; junction bases outside the gene matches: 1. The CDR3 has 13 residues. CDR3 in DNA: TGTGCCAGCAGTTTACAGGGGGCGTATGGCTACACCTTC. This sequence encodes CASSLQGAYGYTF.

The chain has TRBV13 and TRBJ1-3, with a possible D match to TRBD1 (6 bases). The germline CDR1 and CDR2 sequences are PRHDT and FYEKMQ (reference sequence). The V and J ends lost 6 bases and 4 bases respectively, with 13 bases between them. The CDR3 is made up of 14 amino acids. The CDR3 here is CASRTGPDGNTIYF. CDR3 DNA sequence: TGTGCCAGCAGAACAGGGCCGGACGGAAACACCATATATTTT.

The chain employs TRBV12-3 or TRBV12-4 and TRBJ2-4; possible D gene TRBD1, 6 bases. Trimming left V 0 bases short and J 6 bases short, with 6 bases between. CDR3 length equals 13 residues. CDR3 loop: CASSLAQGNIQYF. In nucleotides, the CDR3 is TGTGCCAGCAGTTTAGCACAGGGAAACATTCAGTACTTC.

The rearrangement links TRBV19 to TRBJ2-1, with 9 bases matching TRBD1. CDR1 LNHDA and CDR2 SQIVND come from the germline V gene (reference sequence). The V segment lost 7 bases and the J segment 1 base; nucleotides outside the gene matches: 5. The CDR3 spans 15 residues. The CDR3 DNA reads as TGTGCCAGTATTATGGGACAGGGATCCTACAATGAGCAGTTCTTC. Translated, it gives CASIMGQGSYNEQFF.

The chain is built from TRBV7-6 and TRBJ2-2; weak D call: TRBD1 (5 bases). There are 14 residues in the CDR3. Germline values: CDR1 SGHVS, CDR2 FNYEAQ. V lost 8 bases to trimming and J lost 5 bases, with 15 bases between them. The CDR3 bases are TGTGCCAGCGCACAGGCGGCTGGAACCGGGGAGCTGTTTTTT. It yields the protein CASAQAAGTGELFF.

In this sample, this clone turned up a few times. V usage is TRBV27 and J usage is TRBJ1-3; TRBD1 aligns across 8 bases. Germline values: CDR1 MNHEY, CDR2 SMNVEV (reference sequence). V dropped 6 bases and J dropped 2; count of bases not matched to a gene: 3. The CDR3 covers 14 residues. The CDR3: CASRRQGTGNTIYF. The CDR3 nucleotides read TGTGCCAGCAGGAGACAGGGGACTGGAAACACCATATATTTT.

This chain links TRBV19 with TRBJ2-1; 9 positions agree with TRBD1. This CDR3 is built from 14 residues. Unmatched junction bases numbered 0, after V lost 3 bases and J lost 3 bases. The germline gives CDR1 LNHDA, CDR2 SQIVND (reference sequence). CDR3 DNA: TGTGCCAGTAGTATGGGACAGGGCTACAATGAGCAGTTCTTC. This sequence encodes CASSMGQGYNEQFF.

This clone was detected only once. The chain recombines TRBV6-1 with TRBJ1-3, with a weak D call TRBD1 (6 bases). The V gene lost 2 bases and the J gene lost 2 bases, with 10 bases spanning the gap. This CDR3 is 15 amino acids long. CDR1 and CDR2 (germline): MNHNS, SASEGT. The CDR3 nucleotides read TGTGCCAGCAGTGAACACAGGGCCACTGGAAACACCATATATTTT. This sequence encodes CASSEHRATGNTIYF.

This chain joins TRBV24-1 and TRBJ2-2; weak D call: TRBD2 (5 bases). CDR1 is KGHDR and CDR2 is SFDVKD in the germline V gene. The CDR3 covers 16 residues. V was clipped by 3 bases and J by 2 bases, with 12 bases between them. CDR3 DNA sequence: TGTGCCACCAGTGATCCCGAGACGGGAAACACCGGGGAGCTGTTTTTT. It codes for CATSDPETGNTGELFF.

The chain combines TRBV30 with TRBJ2-1; the match to TRBD1 covers 9 bases. Germline V lookup: CDR1 GTSNPN, CDR2 SVGIG (reference sequence). The CDR3 covers 16 residues. Germline trimming cut 4 bases from V and 6 bases from J; bases unmatched to any gene: 13. The CDR3 reads CAWTRLPGQGRNEQFF. DNA of the CDR3: TGTGCCTGGACCAGACTCCCGGGACAGGGCCGCAATGAGCAGTTCTTC.

This clone appeared a few times. The V and J genes are TRBV7-9 and TRBJ2-1, with 9 bases lining up with TRBD2. The V gene's germline CDR1 is SEHNR and CDR2 FQNEAQ (reference sequence). The CDR3 is 15 residues long. The V segment lost 5 bases and the J segment 6 bases; nucleotides outside the gene matches: 8. DNA of the CDR3: TGTGCCAGCAGCCCCATAGCGGGAGCGTTCAATGAGCAGTTCTTC. This gives the protein CASSPIAGAFNEQFF.

This clone has only one observation. V gene TRBV29-1 combines with J gene TRBJ2-7; 7 bases line up with TRBD1. CDR3 length: 12 residues. The V segment lost 5 bases and the J segment 4 bases; nucleotides outside the gene matches: 5. CDR1 is SQVTM, CDR2 ANQGSEA, per germline. CDR3 amino acids: CSVHQTGYEQYF. CDR3 DNA: TGCAGCGTTCACCAGACAGGGTACGAGCAGTACTTC.

V and J are TRBV3-1 (or the pseudogene TRBV3-2) and TRBJ2-7; 7 nucleotides agree with TRBD1. Germline V gene sequence: CDR1 LGHDT, CDR2 YNNKEL (reference sequence). The CDR3 is 15 residues long. The V segment lost 4 bases and the J segment 3 bases; nucleotides outside the gene matches: 9. CDR3 amino acids: CASSPKGAAVYEQYF. The CDR3 region has the DNA TGTGCCAGCAGCCCGAAGGGGGCCGCCGTCTACGAGCAGTACTTC.